This TCR beta chain was captured by sequencing in a study of T cells in Graves' hyperthyroidism and ophthalmopathy. Exclusion followed for patients with uncontrolled infection, other autoimmune disease, pregnancy or lactation. Germline CDR1 SGHTA, CDR2 FQGTGA. V lost 5 bases and J 0 bases, leaving 17 bases between the germline ends. This CDR3 comprises 16 residues. Amplification of TCR beta CDR3 regions was performed using RNA transcripts as template. When the TCR CDR3 underwent first-round RT-PCR, the HTBI primer set was used. Using its own MiXCR run on the multiplex PCR reads, TCRdb lists one record per CDR3 protein. The sample carries 75,000 to 100,000 distinct CDR3 sequences, 35% to 50% recorded once.

This TCR was recovered from a woman aged 30 to 39 with Graves' hyperthyroidism. The sequenced material came from peripheral blood or thyroid tissue (not recorded which). The J gene is TRBJ2-7, the V gene TRBV7-3; a possible D gene is TRBD2 (6 bases). CDR3 nucleotides: TGTGCCAGCAGCCCTAGGAGACAGACTAGCTCCTACGAGCAGTACTTC. Its protein product is CASSPRRQTSSYEQYF.